These T cell receptor beta chains were read from a single sample in a study of early T cells in non-severe SARS-CoV-2 infection. TCRdb independently ran MiXCR on the 5' RACE reads; one entry per CDR3 protein. The repertoire holds 65,000 to 70,000 distinct CDR3 sequences, with more than 9% as singletons. The source material was whole blood. Every receptor here comes from an adult who was a healthcare worker with PCR-confirmed SARS-CoV-2 infection or an uninfected control (not recorded which). Both conserved end residues are part of each CDR3. The order of the fields is CDR3 DNA, CDR3 protein, clone size, D gene, V gene, J gene. The D gene is left open where the match is weak. Clone size appears in some rows only: once, few, many, or a class for an expanded clone.

DNA: TGCGCCAGCAGACACGAAACAGGGACTGGAAACACCATATATTTT
CDR3: CASRHETGTGNTIYF
size: .
D: .
V: TRBV10-2
J: TRBJ1-3

DNA: TGTGCCAGCAGTTACTCCGGGACAGGGGCCTACAATGAGCAGTTCTTC
CDR3: CASSYSGTGAYNEQFF
size: many
D: TRBD1
V: TRBV6-6
J: TRBJ2-1

DNA: TGTGCCAGCAGCCCGCAGGGGGTCACTGGGGTTTTCTTT
CDR3: CASSPQGVTGVFF
size: few
D: TRBD1
V: TRBV7-2
J: TRBJ1-1

DNA: TGTGCCAGCAGCCAAGTAGGACTAGCGGCCTACGAGCAGTACTTC
CDR3: CASSQVGLAAYEQYF
size: few
D: TRBD2
V: TRBV14
J: TRBJ2-7

DNA: TGTGCCAGCAGAAGTGACCCCTCCTACAATGAGCAGTTCTTC
CDR3: CASRSDPSYNEQFF
size: many
D: .
V: TRBV19
J: TRBJ2-1

DNA: TGTGCCAGCAGCTTTGGGGGTCCCAATCAGCCCCAGCATTTT
CDR3: CASSFGGPNQPQHF
size: many
D: .
V: TRBV7-9
J: TRBJ1-5

DNA: TGTGCCACCCGGGGTTCTGGGGCCAACGTCCTGACTTTC
CDR3: CATRGSGANVLTF
size: few
D: .
V: TRBV15
J: TRBJ2-6

DNA: TGTGCCAGCAGCCCCCAGAGTATTCGACAAGAGACCCAGTACTTC
CDR3: CASSPQSIRQETQYF
size: .
D: .
V: TRBV2
J: TRBJ2-5

DNA: TGTGCCAGCAGTGGACAGGGGAGGCACAGATCCTACAATGAGCAGTTCTTC
CDR3: CASSGQGRHRSYNEQFF
size: .
D: TRBD1
V: TRBV6-1
J: TRBJ2-1

DNA: TGCGCCAGCAGTGATCATACCCGGGACAGCCCGTATGGCTACACCTTC
CDR3: CASSDHTRDSPYGYTF
size: few
D: TRBD1
V: TRBV10-2
J: TRBJ1-2

DNA: TGTGCCAGCAGCCTTCAGTCGAGGGAAGAGACCCAGTACTTC
CDR3: CASSLQSREETQYF
size: few
D: .
V: TRBV3-1
J: TRBJ2-5

DNA: TGTGCCAGCGGGGTGGAGGCACACCGGGGCCACGAGCAGTACTTC
CDR3: CASGVEAHRGHEQYF
size: .
D: .
V: TRBV6-1
J: TRBJ2-7

DNA: TGTGCCAGCAGCCGACCAGGGCCCCGGGATACGCAGTATTTT
CDR3: CASSRPGPRDTQYF
size: many
D: .
V: TRBV7-2
J: TRBJ2-3

DNA: TGTGCCAGCAGTTTAGCGGGGGGCAACAATGAGCAGTTCTTC
CDR3: CASSLAGGNNEQFF
size: .
D: .
V: TRBV12-3/TRBV12-4
J: TRBJ2-1

DNA: TGTGCCAGCAGCCTTAGGACGGCCGGAGCAGATACGCAGTATTTT
CDR3: CASSLRTAGADTQYF
size: .
D: .
V: TRBV14
J: TRBJ2-3

DNA: TGCAGTGCTTATCCGGGACAGGTATTTAAAGCTTTCTTT
CDR3: CSAYPGQVFKAFF
size: .
D: TRBD1
V: TRBV20-1
J: TRBJ1-1

DNA: TGCGCCAGCAGCCAAGATCCGGGGGCTTCTGGCACTGAAGCTTTCTTT
CDR3: CASSQDPGASGTEAFF
size: .
D: .
V: TRBV4-1
J: TRBJ1-1

DNA: TGTGCCAGCAGCTACCTCCGGGGGGAGCTGTTTTTT
CDR3: CASSYLRGELFF
size: many
D: .
V: TRBV7-6
J: TRBJ2-2

DNA: TGTGCCAGCAGGGGACGGCTTTCCTACAATGAGCAGTTCTTC
CDR3: CASRGRLSYNEQFF
size: .
D: .
V: TRBV25-1
J: TRBJ2-1

DNA: TGCAGCGTTGCGCTGGGGACAGTCTCTGAAAAACTGTTTTTT
CDR3: CSVALGTVSEKLFF
size: few
D: TRBD1
V: TRBV29-1
J: TRBJ1-4

DNA: TGTGCCAGCAACCAAGGCATGAACACTGAAGCTTTCTTT
CDR3: CASNQGMNTEAFF
size: .
D: .
V: TRBV13
J: TRBJ1-1

DNA: TGTGCCAGCACTGCGTCTGTAGCTGAGCAGTTCTTC
CDR3: CASTASVAEQFF
size: .
D: .
V: TRBV6-2/TRBV6-3
J: TRBJ2-1

DNA: TGTGCCAGCAGCTTAGCCAGCGGGGGGGGCTACAATGAGCAGTTCTTC
CDR3: CASSLASGGGYNEQFF
size: many
D: TRBD2
V: TRBV7-8
J: TRBJ2-1

DNA: TGTGCCAGCAGAGCGGGACGAGGAACCTACGAGCAGTACTTC
CDR3: CASRAGRGTYEQYF
size: few
D: TRBD2
V: TRBV3-1
J: TRBJ2-7

DNA: TGTGCCAGCAGTTTATCACAGGGAGAGCAGTACTTC
CDR3: CASSLSQGEQYF
size: .
D: .
V: TRBV12-3/TRBV12-4
J: TRBJ2-7

DNA: TGCGCCAGCAGCTTGGATGGGGGTGACACTGAAGCTTTCTTT
CDR3: CASSLDGGDTEAFF
size: many
D: .
V: TRBV12-3/TRBV12-4
J: TRBJ1-1

DNA: TGCAGTGCTAGAGTGGCAGGGGGCGGTGGAAATGGCTACACCTTC
CDR3: CSARVAGGGGNGYTF
size: many
D: TRBD1
V: TRBV20-1
J: TRBJ1-2

DNA: TGCGCCAGCAGCCCAGGCGGCGGCGTCCAAGAGACCCAGTACTTC
CDR3: CASSPGGGVQETQYF
size: .
D: .
V: TRBV5-1
J: TRBJ2-5

DNA: TGCAGCGTTGCTACCAGGGCCATGTACGAGCAGTACTTC
CDR3: CSVATRAMYEQYF
size: many
D: .
V: TRBV29-1
J: TRBJ2-7

DNA: TGTGCCAGCAGCCGACGGACTAGCGGGGACTCAGATACGCAGTATTTT
CDR3: CASSRRTSGDSDTQYF
size: many
D: TRBD2
V: TRBV12-3/TRBV12-4
J: TRBJ2-3

DNA: TGTGCCAGCAGTCCGACTAGCGGGGGTGCAGATACGCAGTATTTT
CDR3: CASSPTSGGADTQYF
size: many
D: TRBD2
V: TRBV6-1
J: TRBJ2-3

DNA: TGTGCCAGCAGCGAAGACAGGGGGCATGAGACCCAGTACTTC
CDR3: CASSEDRGHETQYF
size: .
D: TRBD1
V: TRBV2
J: TRBJ2-5

DNA: TGCAGCGTTGAAGGGGGTAGTGACCGAACATACCAAGAGACCCAGTACTTC
CDR3: CSVEGGSDRTYQETQYF
size: medium-sized
D: .
V: TRBV29-1
J: TRBJ2-5

DNA: TGTGCCAGCAGCCCCACAGGGGCTGGGTTAGGGAACACTGAAGCTTTCTTT
CDR3: CASSPTGAGLGNTEAFF
size: .
D: TRBD1
V: TRBV7-3
J: TRBJ1-1

DNA: TGTGCCAGCACCATAATGGGTGCCTATGGCTACACCTTC
CDR3: CASTIMGAYGYTF
size: many
D: .
V: TRBV7-9
J: TRBJ1-2

DNA: TGTGCCAGCAGGGAGGACAGGCGTCAGCCCCAGCATTTT
CDR3: CASREDRRQPQHF
size: .
D: TRBD1
V: TRBV12-3/TRBV12-4
J: TRBJ1-5

DNA: TGTGCCAGCAGCCCCGGACTAGCGGGGGGACCAAACACAGATACGCAGTATTTT
CDR3: CASSPGLAGGPNTDTQYF
size: .
D: TRBD2
V: TRBV11-2
J: TRBJ2-3

DNA: TGTGCCAGCAGCTTAGATCCCTATGGCTACACCTTC
CDR3: CASSLDPYGYTF
size: many
D: .
V: TRBV7-9
J: TRBJ1-2

DNA: TGTGCCTGGAGCAGGACTAGCGCAGATACGCAGTATTTT
CDR3: CAWSRTSADTQYF
size: .
D: TRBD2
V: TRBV30
J: TRBJ2-3

DNA: TGCAGTGCTAGACAACCGGGACTAGCGAGCTCGGATACGCAGTATTTT
CDR3: CSARQPGLASSDTQYF
size: many
D: TRBD2
V: TRBV20-1
J: TRBJ2-3

DNA: TGTGCCAGCAGCTTAGACCGGACGGCTGAAGCTTTCTTT
CDR3: CASSLDRTAEAFF
size: many
D: .
V: TRBV7-2
J: TRBJ1-1

DNA: TGTGCCAGCAGCTTACAACCGGGTTCCTACGAGCAGTACTTC
CDR3: CASSLQPGSYEQYF
size: .
D: .
V: TRBV7-9
J: TRBJ2-7

DNA: TGTGCCAGCAGCACGAACAATGAGCAGTTCTTC
CDR3: CASSTNNEQFF
size: many
D: .
V: TRBV7-6
J: TRBJ2-1

DNA: TGCAGCGTTGAAGAGGACGGGGCCTACGAGCAGTACTTC
CDR3: CSVEEDGAYEQYF
size: .
D: .
V: TRBV29-1
J: TRBJ2-7

DNA: TGCAGCGTCGAAGGGGGGAAAAATGATGGCTACACCTTC
CDR3: CSVEGGKNDGYTF
size: .
D: .
V: TRBV29-1
J: TRBJ1-2

DNA: TGTGCCAGCAGTCAAACAGTGAACACTGAAGCTTTCTTT
CDR3: CASSQTVNTEAFF
size: .
D: .
V: TRBV6-2/TRBV6-3
J: TRBJ1-1

DNA: TGTGCCAGCAGTGTAAAACTAGCAAGTGAGCAGTTCTTC
CDR3: CASSVKLASEQFF
size: few
D: .
V: TRBV6-1
J: TRBJ2-1

DNA: TGTGCCAGCAGCCCCCTAAGGGCCAGGGGATCGATGAACACTGAAGCTTTCTTT
CDR3: CASSPLRARGSMNTEAFF
size: many
D: .
V: TRBV5-4
J: TRBJ1-1

DNA: TGTGCCAGCAGAGGGAGACGCGGTAATGAAAAACTGTTTTTT
CDR3: CASRGRRGNEKLFF
size: .
D: .
V: TRBV6-1
J: TRBJ1-4

DNA: TGCGCCAGCAGACCTCTCAGGGTAGGGCGCTACGAGCAGTACTTC
CDR3: CASRPLRVGRYEQYF
size: many
D: .
V: TRBV10-2
J: TRBJ2-7

DNA: TGTGCCAGTAGTCGGACTTTTACGGCCTACGAGCAGTACTTC
CDR3: CASSRTFTAYEQYF
size: many
D: .
V: TRBV19
J: TRBJ2-7

DNA: TGTGCCAGCAGCGCTACTTGGGGAGGAGAGACCCAGTACTTC
CDR3: CASSATWGGETQYF
size: many
D: .
V: TRBV6-1
J: TRBJ2-5

DNA: TGTGCCAGCAGCTCCACCAGCGGATCCTACAATGAGCAGTTCTTC
CDR3: CASSSTSGSYNEQFF
size: many
D: .
V: TRBV2
J: TRBJ2-1

DNA: TGTGCCAGCAGCTTCGGGGAGAACACTGAAGCTTTCTTT
CDR3: CASSFGENTEAFF
size: few
D: .
V: TRBV13
J: TRBJ1-1

DNA: TGTGCCAGCAGCACCTCAGGCAACACTGAAGCTTTCTTT
CDR3: CASSTSGNTEAFF
size: .
D: .
V: TRBV9
J: TRBJ1-1

DNA: TGTGCCAGCAGCCAATCAGGGGCGGGCTACACCTTC
CDR3: CASSQSGAGYTF
size: few
D: .
V: TRBV3-1
J: TRBJ1-2

DNA: TGTGCCAGCAGTTACGGCAGGGGGCCCTACGAGCAGTACTTC
CDR3: CASSYGRGPYEQYF
size: .
D: TRBD1
V: TRBV6-5
J: TRBJ2-7

DNA: TGTGCCAGCTCCGGGTGGGGCCTATGGTTCTTC
CDR3: CASSGWGLWFF
size: .
D: .
V: TRBV7-9
J: TRBJ2-1

DNA: TGTGCCAGCAGTGAATATAGGCTACCCACAGATACGCAGTATTTT
CDR3: CASSEYRLPTDTQYF
size: many
D: .
V: TRBV25-1
J: TRBJ2-3

DNA: TGCAGCGTGGAGGTGGGGGCGAGGAACACCTTC
CDR3: CSVEVGARNTF
size: many
D: .
V: TRBV29-1
J: TRBJ1-2